Ten or more counts support the clone carrying this T cell receptor (beta chain). The entry originates in a study of T cell repertoires in cytomegalovirus infection. In the study overall: Signatures in public TCR beta sequences pointed to both CMV infection and matching HLA type.

This CDR3 has 16 amino acids. Germline-derived CDR1 and CDR2 are SGHVS and FNYEAQ. J lost 4 bases, V lost 5 bases, and 5 bases had no gene match. TCRdb reanalysed the reads using MiXCR and keeps one entry per CDR3 protein. Altogether 210,000 or so distinct CDR3 sequences are present, 5% to 8.5% being singletons, with the ten largest covering around 6.9%. The source material was PBMCs. This receptor was taken from a human donor in good health (CMV status not recorded). Some clones in this sample may be carry-over from other donors' samples. This chain joins TRBV7-6 and TRBJ2-3; TRBD2 matches at 14 bases. CDR3 sequence (DNA): TGTGCCAGCAGCCCCGGACTAGCGGGGGGCCCAGATACGCAGTATTTT. Translating it yields CASSPGLAGGPDTQYF. The variable domain in full, completed from reference TRBV7-6 and TRBJ2-3, reads GAGVSQSPRYKVTKRGQDVALRCDPISGHVSLYWYRQALGQGPEFLTYFNYEAQQDKSGLPNDRFSAERPEGSISTLTIQRTEQRDSAMYRCASSPGLAGGPDTQYFGPGTRLTVL.